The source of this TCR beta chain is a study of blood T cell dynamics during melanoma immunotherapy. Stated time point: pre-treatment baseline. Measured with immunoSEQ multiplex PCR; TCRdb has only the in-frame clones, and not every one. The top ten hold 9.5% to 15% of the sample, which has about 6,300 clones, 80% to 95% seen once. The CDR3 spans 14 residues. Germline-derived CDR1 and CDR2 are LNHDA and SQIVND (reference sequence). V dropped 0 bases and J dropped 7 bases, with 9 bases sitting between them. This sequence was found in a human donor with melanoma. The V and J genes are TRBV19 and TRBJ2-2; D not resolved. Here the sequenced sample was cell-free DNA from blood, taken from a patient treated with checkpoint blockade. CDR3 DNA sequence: TGTGCCAGTAGTATAGATCTAATGGGCGGGGAGCTGTTTTTT. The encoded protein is CASSIDLMGGELFF.